The clone carrying this T cell receptor beta chain was observed at least ten times. This entry belongs to a study of T-cell reconstitution after alpha-beta-depleted transplantation in children. The TCRbeta library incorporated unique molecular identifiers. TCRdb analysed the PCR reads with MiXCR anew, one entry per CDR3 protein. This table holds more than 150,000 distinct CDR3 sequences, about 6.4% found once. V shed 1 base and J 4 bases; nucleotides not matched to a gene: 2. Looked up from germline, CDR1 is DFQATT and CDR2 is SNEGSKA (reference sequence). The CDR3 sequence is 14 residues long. V and J are TRBV20-1 and TRBJ2-7, with 12 bases fitting TRBD2. The sequence came from a human donor who donated a stem cell graft to a child with Wiskott-Aldrich syndrome. The sample was PBMCs from the stem cell graft donor, taken from the stem cell graft. As DNA, the CDR3 is TGCAGTGCTAGAGTAACTAGCGGGAGGTACGAGCAGTACTTC. Amino acid sequence: CSARVTSGRYEQYF.